This paragraph reports one TCR beta chain. The antigen remains undetermined. Germline assignment: CDR1 MNHEY and CDR2 SVGAGI. V was clipped by 6 bases and J by 4 bases, with 13 bases between them. This CDR3 spans 14 amino acids. This sample is part of a study of T cell responses to AZD1222 COVID-19 vaccine. Here immunoSEQ multiplex PCR was the method, and the copy in TCRdb shows in-frame clones only, minus some. Counted here are 90,000 to 120,000 clones, about 90% occurring once; the ten biggest clones make up less than 25%. Whole-study results and caveats: Donor demographics were predominantly white British with a female majority; clonal diversity may be underestimated.

The sequence derives from an adult in good health. V gene TRBV6-5 combines with J gene TRBJ1-3; possibly TRBD1 for D (6 bases). The specimen was peripheral blood, collected on day 0 of AZD1222 vaccination. The CDR3 protein is CASSHRDAGNTIYF. The CDR3 region has the DNA TGTGCCAGCAGCCACAGGGACGCCGGAAACACCATATATTTT.